These 10 T cell receptor beta chains share one sample of origin, sequenced in a study of blood T cell repertoires in COVID-19. Clones were read by immunoSEQ multiplex PCR, and TCRdb kept only the in-frame ones, dropping some. The table has approximately 52,000 clones, approximately 90% seen once. The sequencing sample was made of peripheral blood. The receptors derive from a man in his forties or fifties with acute or convalescent COVID-19.

The rearrangement joins TRBV19 to TRBJ2-7, with a possible D match to TRBD1 (5 bases). Germline V gives CDR1 LNHDA, CDR2 SQIVND (reference sequence). There are 14 residues in the CDR3. V was shortened by 5 bases and J by 7 bases, with 18 bases between the two germline ends. CDR3 protein: CASSVQGAPSEQYF. CDR3 nucleotides: TGTGCCAGTAGTGTCCAGGGCGCTCCCTCAGAGCAGTACTTC.

The chain combines TRBV19 with TRBJ1-3, with a weak D call TRBD1 (5 bases). Trimming removed 4 bases from V and 0 bases from J, with 19 bases in between. Germline values: CDR1 LNHDA, CDR2 SQIVND (reference sequence). This CDR3 has 18 residues. CDR3 coding DNA: TGTGCCAGTAGTACGACCCGAAGGGGCCCAAGCTCTGGAAACACCATATATTTT. It yields the protein CASSTTRRGPSSGNTIYF.

The J gene is TRBJ2-7, the V gene TRBV6-1; TRBD2 is a possible D gene (5 bases). V lost 3 bases to trimming and J lost 3 bases, with 12 bases between them. CDR1 and CDR2 (germline): MNHNS, SASEGT. CDR3 size: 14 residues. CDR3 in DNA: TGTGCCAGCAGTGAGTCGGGGAACCTCTACGAGCAGTACTTC. Amino acids: CASSESGNLYEQYF.

This clone occurred a few times. This sequence joins TRBV6-5 and TRBJ1-2, with TRBD1 matching over 9 bases. The CDR3 has 15 residues. CDR1 is MNHEY, CDR2 SVGAGI, per germline. J lost 5 bases, V lost 5 bases, and 9 bases had no gene match. CDR3 amino acids: CASSTGTGTEYGYTF. The CDR3 nucleotides read TGTGCCAGCAGTACCGGGACAGGGACAGAATATGGCTACACCTTC.

The gene calls are TRBV6-5 and TRBJ1-2, with D possibly TRBD1 on 5 matching bases. The germline gives CDR1 MNHEY, CDR2 SVGAGI. V lost 2 bases and J 5 bases, leaving 15 bases between the germline ends. The CDR3 has 15 amino acids. The CDR3 sequence is CASSYGNRQPYGYTF. Written as DNA, the CDR3 is TGTGCCAGCAGTTACGGTAACCGACAGCCGTATGGCTACACCTTC.

This chain joins TRBV6-5 and TRBJ2-7, with 8 positions matching TRBD2. The germline gives CDR1 MNHEY, CDR2 SVGAGI. This CDR3 is 14 amino acids long. V trimming: 7 bases; J trimming: 4 bases; junction bases outside the gene matches: 9. CDR3 in DNA: TGTGCCAGCACCCCGGGGGGGGCGGCTTACGAGCAGTACTTC. Encoded protein: CASTPGGAAYEQYF.

The genes are TRBV5-4 and TRBJ2-7; 8 positions match TRBD2. This CDR3 is built from 15 residues. CDR1 and CDR2 from the germline V gene are SGHNT and YYREEE (reference sequence). V was clipped by 1 base and J by 7 bases; unmatched bases: 10. The CDR3 protein is CASSLKLGGAWEQYF. The CDR3, as DNA: TGTGCCAGCAGCTTGAAACTCGGGGGGGCCTGGGAGCAGTACTTC.

The chain employs TRBV4-2 and TRBJ1-1; 7 bases map to TRBD1. Trimming took 5 bases from V and 0 from J; bases not matched to a gene: 6. This CDR3 comprises 15 residues. Germline CDR1 and CDR2: LGHNA and YNFKEQ. The CDR3, as DNA: TGTGCCAGCAGCACCCCAGGGGGGATGAACACTGAAGCTTTCTTT. Protein sequence: CASSTPGGMNTEAFF.

The J gene is TRBJ1-5, the V gene TRBV24-1; possible D gene TRBD1, 6 bases. This CDR3 is built from 13 residues. CDR1 is KGHDR and CDR2 is SFDVKD in the germline V gene. V was pared by 5 bases and J by 6 bases, with 10 bases between. Here the CDR3 reads CATSGGLFQPQHF. DNA for the CDR3: TGTGCCACCAGTGGGGGGCTGTTTCAGCCCCAGCATTTT.

The rearrangement links TRBV29-1 to TRBJ2-3, with TRBD2 matching over 8 bases. CDR1 and CDR2 from the germline V gene are SQVTM and ANQGSEA. CDR3 length equals 14 residues. The V gene end was trimmed by 4 bases and the J gene end by 3 bases; junction bases not matched to a gene: 6. The CDR3 is CSVGAGGVTDTQYF. CDR3 sequence (DNA): TGCAGCGTTGGTGCGGGGGGTGTGACAGATACGCAGTATTTT.